The subject of this entry is one T cell receptor (beta chain). The data are from a study of Ad26.COV2.S vaccination and SARS-CoV-2 variants. Profiling relied on immunoSEQ multiplex PCR, and the TCRdb table lists in-frame clones only, not all of them. Of some 450,000 clones in the sample, roughly 88% were seen once. Stated treatment: 15 to 20 received Ad26.COV2.S at low or high dose, single or two shots; roughly five received placebo; per-sample allocation not given. The investigators took samples on day 63 after the first vaccine or placebo injection. Germline V CDR1 and CDR2: MNHEY, SMNVEV (reference sequence). The CDR3 has 13 amino acids. V was shortened by 3 bases and J by 5 bases, with 10 bases between the two germline ends.

The TCR was taken from a person between 18 and 65 years old who received the Ad26.COV2.S COVID-19 vaccine or a placebo. Sequencing was performed on peripheral blood, taken in a trial of Ad26.COV2.S vaccine versus placebo. The chain uses TRBV27 and TRBJ2-5; D is ambiguous. The CDR3 DNA reads as TGTGCCAGCAGTTTCGGTGTAAGGGAGACCCAGTACTTC. It encodes CASSFGVRETQYF.